These 18 T cell receptor beta chains were sequenced from one sample in a study of cytomegalovirus exposure and HLA in healthy donors. The study ran its PCR with 60 Vbeta and 13 Jbeta primers. Sequenced by immunoSEQ multiplex PCR; TCRdb stores in-frame clones only, minus some. The sample holds some 110,000 clones, about 81% seen once. The specimen was PBMCs. These receptors all come from a woman aged 25 to 39 in good health and CMV-seronegative.

The chain recombines TRBV7-8 with TRBJ1-3; the D gene is possibly TRBD1 (5 bases). The V and J ends lost 3 bases and 2 bases respectively, with 17 bases between them. The CDR3 is 17 amino acids. Germline V lookup: CDR1 SGHVS, CDR2 FQNEAQ. The CDR3 bases are TGTGCCAGCAGCTTTGTCCCCGTAGGGGCCCCTGGAAACACCATATATTTT. Its protein is CASSFVPVGAPGNTIYF.

The chain employs TRBV30 and TRBJ1-2; D is undetermined. The V gene's germline CDR1 is GTSNPN and CDR2 SVGIG (reference sequence). Trimming left V 2 bases short and J 5 bases short, with 12 bases between. CDR3 length: 13 amino acids. In DNA form, the CDR3 reads TGTGCCTGGAGTCCAGGAACCCGATATGGCTACACCTTC. Translating gives CAWSPGTRYGYTF. The full variable domain, in which reference TRBV30 and TRBJ1-2 provide the parts outside the CDR3, is SQTIHQWPATLVQPVGSPLSLECTVEGTSNPNLYWYRQAAGRGLQLLFYSVGIGQISSEVPQNLSASRPQDRQFILSSKKLLLSDSGFYLCAWSPGTRYGYTFGSGTRLTVV.

This rearrangement joins TRBV11-3 to TRBJ2-3, with 7 bases lining up with TRBD1. CDR1 is SGHNT, CDR2 YENEEA, per germline. This CDR3 spans 13 amino acids. The ends lost 6 bases at V and 4 bases at J; junction bases unmatched: 4. The DNA of the CDR3 is TGTGCCAGCAGTTCTCAGGGGGCAGATACGCAGTATTTT. It yields the protein CASSSQGADTQYF.

This chain links TRBV18 with TRBJ2-1; a weak D match, TRBD2 (6 bases). Trimming removed 4 bases at V and 0 bases at J, with 13 bases between. The CDR3 sequence is 16 residues long. Germline V gives CDR1 KGHSH, CDR2 LQKENI. CDR3 bases: TGTGCCAGCTCACGGGGGGTAGACAGCTCCTACAATGAGCAGTTCTTC. It translates to CASSRGVDSSYNEQFF.

The chain carries TRBV7-9 and TRBJ2-1; the match to TRBD1 covers 7 bases. The CDR3 is made up of 13 amino acids. Germline V gene data show CDR1 as SEHNR and CDR2 as FQNEAQ (reference sequence). Losses at the gene ends were 5 bases for V and 9 bases for J; bases not matched to a gene: 7. CDR3 DNA: TGTGCCAGCAGCGACGGACAGGATAGTGAGCAGTTCTTC. Amino acid sequence: CASSDGQDSEQFF.

J is TRBJ1-2 and V is TRBV19; a weak D match, TRBD1 (5 bases). CDR1 and CDR2 from the germline V gene are LNHDA and SQIVND (reference sequence). The CDR3 spans 12 residues. CDR3 in DNA: TGTGCTTCAGTCGGGGGGGTGAGGGGCTACACCTTC. The encoded protein is CASVGGVRGYTF. The full variable domain, completed using reference TRBV19 and TRBJ1-2, is DGGITQSPKYLFRKEGQNVTLSCEQNLNHDAMYWYRQDPGQGLRLIYYSQIVNDFQKGDIAEGYSVSREKKESFPLTVTSAQKNPTAFYLCASVGGVRGYTFGSGTRLTVV.

Comment on this clone: Other DNA sequences in the sample encode the same CDR3. The V gene is TRBV15, the J gene TRBJ2-3; 9 bases line up with TRBD2. The V and J ends lost 0 bases and 0 bases, in that order; junction bases with no gene match: 7. CDR1 LNHNV and CDR2 YYDKDF come from the germline V gene (reference sequence). The length of the CDR3 is 18 residues. The CDR3 bases are TGTGCCACCAGCAGAGAAGGCGGGGGGGCCCTTAGCACAGATACGCAGTATTTT. As protein: CATSREGGGALSTDTQYF.

This clone has more than one count but fewer than ten. The rearrangement links TRBV9 to TRBJ2-7, with 8 bases lining up with TRBD1. Germline CDR1 reads SGDLS; CDR2 reads YYNGEE. This CDR3 contains 16 residues. V lost 4 bases to trimming and J lost 2 bases; unmatched junction nucleotides: 11. Written as DNA, the CDR3 is TGTGCCAGCAGCCCTACTTCCGGGACAGGACCCTACGAGCAGTACTTC. It codes for CASSPTSGTGPYEQYF.

The J gene is TRBJ2-3, the V gene TRBV6-1; 7 bases line up with TRBD2. Germline CDR1 is MNHNS and CDR2 is SASEGT. CDR3 length: 14 amino acids. Trimming took 2 bases from V and 3 from J; bases not matched to a gene: 2. CDR3 sequence (DNA): TGTGCCAGCAGTGAACCGGGACTAACAGATACGCAGTATTTT. It translates to CASSEPGLTDTQYF.

In its sample, this clone was seen a few times. This chain uses TRBV6-6 with TRBJ1-1, with no clear D. V shed 6 bases and J shed 1 base, with 12 bases lying between them. Germline assignment: CDR1 MNHNY and CDR2 SVGAGI (reference sequence). The CDR3 has 14 amino acids. CDR3 sequence: CASSHPGSNTEAFF. As DNA, the CDR3 is TGTGCCAGCAGCCACCCGGGGTCGAACACTGAAGCTTTCTTT.

The gene calls are TRBV7-6 and TRBJ2-5, with TRBD1 matching 8 bases. Germline V gene lookup returns CDR1 SGHVS and CDR2 FNYEAQ. The CDR3 is 15 residues long. Trimming removed 5 bases from V and 4 bases from J; junction bases left unmatched: 9. CDR3 sequence: CASSADRGYRETQYF. The CDR3 bases are TGTGCCAGCAGCGCCGACAGGGGCTACCGAGAGACCCAGTACTTC. Full variable domain (rest looked up from reference TRBV7-6 and TRBJ2-5): GAGVSQSPRYKVTKRGQDVALRCDPISGHVSLYWYRQALGQGPEFLTYFNYEAQQDKSGLPNDRFSAERPEGSISTLTIQRTEQRDSAMYRCASSADRGYRETQYFGPGTRLLVL.

The chain links TRBV10-1 to TRBJ2-1, with 7 bases matching TRBD1. CDR3 length: 13 residues. V shed 6 bases, J shed 3 bases, and the junction held 2 bases outside the gene matches. CDR1 is WNHNN and CDR2 is SYGVQD in the germline V gene (reference sequence). The CDR3 is CASSRDSYNEQFF. The CDR3 region has the DNA TGCGCCAGCAGCCGGGACAGCTACAATGAGCAGTTCTTC.

V usage is TRBV9 and J usage is TRBJ1-5; perhaps TRBD1 as D (5 bases). The CDR3 runs to 15 residues. Germline V gene lookup returns CDR1 SGDLS and CDR2 YYNGEE. Deletions cut 0 bases from V and 3 bases from J, with 10 bases between. CDR3 nucleotide sequence: TGTGCCAGCAGCGTAGGAGACAGTGACAATCAGCCCCAGCATTTT. This sequence encodes CASSVGDSDNQPQHF.

The chain uses TRBV14 and TRBJ1-2, with D possibly being TRBD1 (6 bases). The V and J ends lost 4 bases and 4 bases respectively, with 19 bases between them. Germline CDR1 and CDR2: SGHDN and FVKESK. This CDR3 contains 16 residues. The CDR3 protein is CASSPLRDNPVYGYTF. The CDR3 DNA is TGTGCCAGCAGCCCCCTCCGGGACAACCCCGTCTATGGCTACACCTTC.

This clone has just a few counts. V gene TRBV7-2 combines with J gene TRBJ2-7, with 7 bases fitting TRBD2. With 0 bases clipped from V and 0 bases from J, the junction kept 11 bases outside the gene matches. The CDR3 is made up of 18 amino acids. CDR1 and CDR2 (germline): SGHTA, FQGNSA. The CDR3 loop is CASSLAERAAGPSYEQYF. The CDR3 DNA follows: TGTGCCAGCAGCTTAGCCGAGCGAGCAGCGGGACCCTCCTACGAGCAGTACTTC.

The chain combines TRBV19 with TRBJ2-5; 7 nucleotides line up with TRBD1. The J call may be faulty, since TRBJ2-7 better matches the DNA end. There are 15 residues in the CDR3. Germline V gives CDR1 LNHDA, CDR2 SQIVND (reference sequence). This CDR3 is CASQNIGGNSYEQYF. CDR3 bases: TGTGCCAGCCAGAATATAGGGGGCAATTCCTACGAGCAGTACTTC.

This clone was found a few times. V is TRBV27 and J is TRBJ2-1; 7 bases are a match to TRBD2. The V and J ends lost 5 bases and 4 bases, in that order; junction bases with no gene match: 5. CDR3 length equals 14 residues. From germline, CDR1 is MNHEY and CDR2 SMNVEV (reference sequence). The CDR3 DNA is TGTGCCAGCAGTCAATCGGGACTATACAATGAGCAGTTCTTC. It translates to CASSQSGLYNEQFF.

The CDR3 protein is CASTQGNYGYTF. The CDR3 DNA is TGTGCCAGCACCCAGGGGAACTATGGCTACACCTTC. This chain uses TRBV6-6 with TRBJ1-2, with D maybe TRBD1 (6 bases). The CDR3 is 12 amino acids. V was shortened by 7 bases and J by 2 bases, with 8 bases between the two germline ends. Germline CDR1 and CDR2: MNHNY and SVGAGI (reference sequence).